The text below deals with one T cell receptor beta chain. Its antigen is as yet unknown. The data were obtained in a study of T cell clusters in autoimmune cytopenias. Study conclusions and caveats: A dominant lymphoma-associated repertoire apparently masked the cluster-lack signature in secondary cytopenia versus chronic lymphocytic leukemia.

The CDR3 has 16 residues. CDR1 and CDR2 from the germline V gene are MNHEY and SVGEGT. TRB amplification used roughly 250 ng of peripheral blood genomic DNA. One tube held mixed TRB-A and TRB-B primer pools for touch-down PCR. TCRdb reprocessed the multiplex PCR reads and stores each CDR3 protein as one record, lacking DNA. The listing contains about 5,000 distinct CDR3 sequences. These data are also associated with another study on T cell repertoires in aging, cancer and after chemotherapy. That report adds: In healthy donors, age-related TCR diversity loss mainly reflected lost richness.

The TCR sequence derives from a human donor in good health. The chain couples TRBV6-2 or TRBV6-3 to TRBJ2-3. The source material was peripheral blood. The CDR3: CASSYRTTKGSDTQYF.